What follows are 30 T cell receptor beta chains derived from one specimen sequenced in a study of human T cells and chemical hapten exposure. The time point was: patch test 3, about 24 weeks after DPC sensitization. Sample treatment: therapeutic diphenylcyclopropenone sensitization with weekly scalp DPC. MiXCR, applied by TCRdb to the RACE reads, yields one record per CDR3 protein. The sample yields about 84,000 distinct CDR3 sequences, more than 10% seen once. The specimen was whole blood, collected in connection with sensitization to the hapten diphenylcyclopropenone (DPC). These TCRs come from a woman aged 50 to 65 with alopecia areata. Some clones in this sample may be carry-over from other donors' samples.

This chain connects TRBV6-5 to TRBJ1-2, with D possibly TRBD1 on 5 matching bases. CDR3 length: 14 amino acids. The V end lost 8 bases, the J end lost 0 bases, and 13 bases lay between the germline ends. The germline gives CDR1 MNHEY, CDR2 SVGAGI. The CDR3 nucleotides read TGTGCCAGCCGGGGCCAGGGCCCTAACTATGGCTACACCTTC. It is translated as CASRGQGPNYGYTF.

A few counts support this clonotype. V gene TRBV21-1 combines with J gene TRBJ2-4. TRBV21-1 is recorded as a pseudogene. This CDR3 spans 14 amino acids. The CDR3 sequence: CASSKALAKNIQYF. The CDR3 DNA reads TGTGCCAGCAGCAAAGCTTTAGCCAAAAACATTCAGTACTTC.

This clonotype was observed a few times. Written as DNA, the CDR3 is TGTGCCAGCAGTTACTCGTCGGGACAGGGCCGCGGCTACACCTTC. Translation gives CASSYSSGQGRGYTF. The rearrangement links TRBV6-5 to TRBJ1-2; 9 bases agree with TRBD1. This CDR3 has 15 amino acids. V trimming: 0 bases; J trimming: 8 bases; junction bases outside the gene matches: 7. Germline lookup yields CDR1 MNHEY and CDR2 SVGAGI.

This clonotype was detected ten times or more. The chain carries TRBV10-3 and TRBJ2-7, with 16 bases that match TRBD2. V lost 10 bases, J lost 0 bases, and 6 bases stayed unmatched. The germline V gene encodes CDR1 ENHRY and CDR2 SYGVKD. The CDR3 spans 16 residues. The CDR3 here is CATGTSGRVSSYEQYF. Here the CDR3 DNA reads TGTGCCACCGGGACTAGCGGGAGGGTTAGCTCCTACGAGCAGTACTTC.

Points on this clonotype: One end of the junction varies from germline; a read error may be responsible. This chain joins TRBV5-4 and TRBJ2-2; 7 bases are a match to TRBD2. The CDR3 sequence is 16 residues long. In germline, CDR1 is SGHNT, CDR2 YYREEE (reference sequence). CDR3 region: CASSLRGTMNTRELFF. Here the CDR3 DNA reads TGTGCCAGCAGCCTGAGAGGGACTATGAACACCAGGGAGCTGTTTTTT.

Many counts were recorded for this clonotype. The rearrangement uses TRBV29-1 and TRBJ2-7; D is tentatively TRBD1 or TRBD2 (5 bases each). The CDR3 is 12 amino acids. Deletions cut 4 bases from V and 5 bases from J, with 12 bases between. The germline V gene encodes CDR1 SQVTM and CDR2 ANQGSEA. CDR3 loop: CSVAQGRDEQYF. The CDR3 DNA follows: TGCAGCGTTGCCCAGGGACGGGACGAGCAGTACTTC.

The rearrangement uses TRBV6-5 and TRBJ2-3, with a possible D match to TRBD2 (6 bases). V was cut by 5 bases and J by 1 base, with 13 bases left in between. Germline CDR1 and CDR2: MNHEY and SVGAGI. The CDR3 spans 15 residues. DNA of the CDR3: TGTGCCAGCAGTAGACCCGGGGAGGGCACAGATACGCAGTATTTT. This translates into CASSRPGEGTDTQYF.

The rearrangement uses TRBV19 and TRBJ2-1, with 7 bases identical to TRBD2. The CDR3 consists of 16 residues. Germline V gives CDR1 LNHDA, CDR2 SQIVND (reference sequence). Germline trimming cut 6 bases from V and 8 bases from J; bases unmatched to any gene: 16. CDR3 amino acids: CASSRRVGGGVDEQFF. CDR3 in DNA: TGTGCCAGTAGCCGGAGGGTTGGGGGAGGGGTTGATGAGCAGTTCTTC.

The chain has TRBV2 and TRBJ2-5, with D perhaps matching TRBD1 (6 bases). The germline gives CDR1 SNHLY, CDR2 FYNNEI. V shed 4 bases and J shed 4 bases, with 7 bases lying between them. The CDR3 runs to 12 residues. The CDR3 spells CASSAGVETQYF. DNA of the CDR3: TGTGCCAGCAGTGCAGGGGTAGAGACCCAGTACTTC.

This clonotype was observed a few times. The CDR3 here is CASSLGGLKETQYF. Here the CDR3 DNA reads TGTGCCAGCAGCTTAGGGGGACTCAAAGAGACCCAGTACTTC. This chain connects TRBV7-9 to TRBJ2-5; a weak D match, TRBD2 (6 bases). Germline V gene sequence: CDR1 SEHNR, CDR2 FQNEAQ (reference sequence). This CDR3 is built from 14 residues. Trimming removed 1 base at V and 3 bases at J, with 9 bases between.

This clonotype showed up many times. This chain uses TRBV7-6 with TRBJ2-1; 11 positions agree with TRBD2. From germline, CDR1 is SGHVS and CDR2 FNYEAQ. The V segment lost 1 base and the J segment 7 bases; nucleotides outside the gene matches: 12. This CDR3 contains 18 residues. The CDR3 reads CASSLDGFVTSGKNEQFF. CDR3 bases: TGTGCCAGCAGCTTAGACGGTTTCGTGACTAGCGGGAAAAATGAGCAGTTCTTC.

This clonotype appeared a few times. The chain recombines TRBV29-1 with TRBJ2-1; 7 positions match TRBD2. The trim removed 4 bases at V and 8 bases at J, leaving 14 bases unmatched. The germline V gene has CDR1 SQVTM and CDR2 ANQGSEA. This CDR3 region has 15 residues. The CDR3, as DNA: TGCAGCGTTGGAGGGACTAAAGGTGGGAGGTATGAGCAGTTCTTC. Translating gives CSVGGTKGGRYEQFF.

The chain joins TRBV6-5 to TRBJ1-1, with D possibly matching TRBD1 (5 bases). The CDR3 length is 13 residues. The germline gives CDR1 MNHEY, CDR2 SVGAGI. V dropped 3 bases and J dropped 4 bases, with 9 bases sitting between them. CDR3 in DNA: TGTGCCAGCAGTTATCAGGGAGGCACTGAAGCTTTCTTT. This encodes CASSYQGGTEAFF.

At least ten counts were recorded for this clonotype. CDR3 in DNA: TGTGCCAGCAGCCGCCTAGGGGGGAGGAGGGATGAGCAGTTCTTC. Amino acid sequence: CASSRLGGRRDEQFF. V and J are TRBV7-3 and TRBJ2-1; the D call may be TRBD1 or TRBD2 (6 bases each). The CDR3 is 15 amino acids. CDR1 SGHTA and CDR2 FQGTGA come from the germline V gene. Deletions cut 5 bases from V and 8 bases from J, with 19 bases between.

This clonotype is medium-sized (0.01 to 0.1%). Here the CDR3 DNA reads TGTGCCAGCAGTCCCTACCCCCCTTCTTCCGCGGTAGAGACCCAGTACTTC. Its translation is CASSPYPPSSAVETQYF. This sequence joins TRBV27 and TRBJ2-5; no clear D gene. This CDR3 has 17 amino acids. Germline V gene sequence: CDR1 MNHEY, CDR2 SMNVEV (reference sequence). V lost 5 bases and J lost 4, with 23 bases in between.

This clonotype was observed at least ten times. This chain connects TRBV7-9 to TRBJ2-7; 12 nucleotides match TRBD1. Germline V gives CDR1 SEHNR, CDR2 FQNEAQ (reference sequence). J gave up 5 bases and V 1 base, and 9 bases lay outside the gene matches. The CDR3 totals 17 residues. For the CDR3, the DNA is TGTGCCAGCAGCTTAGGGCTTGGGGACAGGGGGCGCGACGAGCAGTACTTC. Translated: CASSLGLGDRGRDEQYF.

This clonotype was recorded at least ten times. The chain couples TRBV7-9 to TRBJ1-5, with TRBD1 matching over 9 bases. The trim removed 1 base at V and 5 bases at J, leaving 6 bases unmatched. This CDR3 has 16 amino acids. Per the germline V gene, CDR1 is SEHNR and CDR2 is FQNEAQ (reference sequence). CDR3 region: CASSLVGRTGDQPQHF. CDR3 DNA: TGTGCCAGCAGCTTAGTGGGGAGGACAGGGGATCAGCCCCAGCATTTT.

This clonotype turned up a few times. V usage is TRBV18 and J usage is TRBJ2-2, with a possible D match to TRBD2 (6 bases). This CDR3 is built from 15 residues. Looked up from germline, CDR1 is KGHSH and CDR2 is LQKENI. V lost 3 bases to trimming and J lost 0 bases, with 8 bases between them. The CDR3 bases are TGTGCCAGCTCACCGGGACTCCCGAACACCGGGGAGCTGTTTTTT. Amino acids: CASSPGLPNTGELFF. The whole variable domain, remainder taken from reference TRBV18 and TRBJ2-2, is NAGVMQNPRHLVRRRGQEARLRCSPMKGHSHVYWYRQLPEEGLKFMVYLQKENIIDESGMPKERFSAEFPKEGPSILRIQQVVRGDSAAYFCASSPGLPNTGELFFGEGSRLTVL.

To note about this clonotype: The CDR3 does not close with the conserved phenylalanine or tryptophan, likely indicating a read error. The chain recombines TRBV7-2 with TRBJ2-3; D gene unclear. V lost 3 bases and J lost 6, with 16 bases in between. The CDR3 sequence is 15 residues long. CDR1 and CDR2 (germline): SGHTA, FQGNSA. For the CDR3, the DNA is TGTGCCAGCAGCTTTTCGACTCTACTAACGGATACGCAGTATTCT. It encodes CASSFSTLLTDTQYS.

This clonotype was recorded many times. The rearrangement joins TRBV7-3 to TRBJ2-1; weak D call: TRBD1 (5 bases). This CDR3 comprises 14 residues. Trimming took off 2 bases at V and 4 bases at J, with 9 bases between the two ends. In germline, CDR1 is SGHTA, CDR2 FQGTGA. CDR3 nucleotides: TGTGCCAGCAGCTTAGGCACAGGTTACAATGAGCAGTTCTTC. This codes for CASSLGTGYNEQFF.

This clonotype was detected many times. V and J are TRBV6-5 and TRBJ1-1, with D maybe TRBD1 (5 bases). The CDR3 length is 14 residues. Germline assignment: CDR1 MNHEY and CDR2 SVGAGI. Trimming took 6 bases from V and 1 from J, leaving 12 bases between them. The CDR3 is CASSWGRTNTEAFF. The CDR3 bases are TGTGCCAGCAGCTGGGGCAGGACGAACACTGAAGCTTTCTTT.

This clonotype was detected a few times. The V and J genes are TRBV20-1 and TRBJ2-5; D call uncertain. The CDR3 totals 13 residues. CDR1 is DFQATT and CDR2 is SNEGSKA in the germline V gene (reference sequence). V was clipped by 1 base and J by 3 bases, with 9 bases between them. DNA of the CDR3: TGCAGTGCTAGAGGCTCCGGCAAAGAGACCCAGTACTTC. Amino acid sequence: CSARGSGKETQYF.

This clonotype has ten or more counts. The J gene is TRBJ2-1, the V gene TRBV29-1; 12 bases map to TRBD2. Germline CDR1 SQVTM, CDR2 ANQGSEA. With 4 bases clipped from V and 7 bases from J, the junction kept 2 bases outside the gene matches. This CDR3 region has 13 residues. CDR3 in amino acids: CSVVGLAGNEQFF. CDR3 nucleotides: TGCAGCGTTGTTGGACTAGCGGGAAATGAGCAGTTCTTC.

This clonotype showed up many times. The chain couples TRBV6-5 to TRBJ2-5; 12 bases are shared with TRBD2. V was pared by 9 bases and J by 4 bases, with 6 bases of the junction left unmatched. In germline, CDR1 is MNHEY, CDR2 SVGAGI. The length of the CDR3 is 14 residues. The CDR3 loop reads CASRLAGVAETQYF. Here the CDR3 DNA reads TGTGCCAGTCGACTAGCGGGAGTTGCAGAGACCCAGTACTTC.

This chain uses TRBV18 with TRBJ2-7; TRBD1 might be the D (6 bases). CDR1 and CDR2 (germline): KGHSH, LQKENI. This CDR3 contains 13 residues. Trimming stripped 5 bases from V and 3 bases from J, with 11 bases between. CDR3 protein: CASSSNRDYEQYF. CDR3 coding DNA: TGTGCCAGCTCATCTAACAGGGACTACGAGCAGTACTTC.

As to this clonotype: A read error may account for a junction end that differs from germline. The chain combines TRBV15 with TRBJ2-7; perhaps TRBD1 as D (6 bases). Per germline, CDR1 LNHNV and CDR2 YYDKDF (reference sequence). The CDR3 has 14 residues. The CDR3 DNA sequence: TGTGACACCAGCAGCGATCGACAGGCCTACGAGCAGTACTTC. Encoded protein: CDTSSDRQAYEQYF.

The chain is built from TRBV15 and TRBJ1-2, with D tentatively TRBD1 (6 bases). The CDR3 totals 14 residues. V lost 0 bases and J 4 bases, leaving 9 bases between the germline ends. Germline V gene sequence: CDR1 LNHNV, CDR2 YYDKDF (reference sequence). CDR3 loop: CATSRELGAYGYTF. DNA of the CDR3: TGTGCCACCAGCAGAGAGTTGGGGGCCTATGGCTACACCTTC. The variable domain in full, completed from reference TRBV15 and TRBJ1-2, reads DAMVIQNPRYQVTQFGKPVTLSCSQTLNHNVMYWYQQKSSQAPKLLFHYYDKDFNNEADTPDNFQSRRPNTSFCFLDIRSPGLGDTAMYLCATSRELGAYGYTFGSGTRLTVV.

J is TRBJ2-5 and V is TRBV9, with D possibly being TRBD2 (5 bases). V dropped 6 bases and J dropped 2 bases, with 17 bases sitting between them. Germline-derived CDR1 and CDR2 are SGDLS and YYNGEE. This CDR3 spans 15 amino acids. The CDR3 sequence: CASTPRGALQETQYF. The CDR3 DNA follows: TGTGCCAGCACCCCTCGGGGAGCCCTACAAGAGACCCAGTACTTC. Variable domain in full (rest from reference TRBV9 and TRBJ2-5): DSGVTQTPKHLITATGQRVTLRCSPRSGDLSVYWYQQSLDQGLQFLIQYYNGEERAKGNILERFSAQQFPDLHSELNLSSLELGDSALYFCASTPRGALQETQYFGPGTRLLVL.

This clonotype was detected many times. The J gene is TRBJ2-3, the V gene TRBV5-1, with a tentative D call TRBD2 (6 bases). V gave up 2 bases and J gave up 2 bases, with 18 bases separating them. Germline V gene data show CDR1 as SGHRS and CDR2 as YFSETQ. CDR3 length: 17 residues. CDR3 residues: CASSFGTGAPDTDTQYF. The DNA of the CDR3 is TGCGCCAGCAGCTTCGGGACTGGGGCCCCCGACACAGATACGCAGTATTTT.

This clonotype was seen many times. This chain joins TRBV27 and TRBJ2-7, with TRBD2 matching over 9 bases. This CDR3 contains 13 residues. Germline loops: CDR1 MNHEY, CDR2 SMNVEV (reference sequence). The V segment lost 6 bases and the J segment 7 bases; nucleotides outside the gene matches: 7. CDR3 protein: CASRGLAMGEQYF. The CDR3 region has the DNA TGTGCCAGCAGGGGACTAGCCATGGGTGAGCAGTACTTC.